This T cell receptor (beta chain) is drawn from a study of glioma-infiltrating T cells. Looking at the study overall: Glioblastomas were WHO grade IV, sampled at first diagnosis; low-grade were grade II. Glioma patients had dexamethasone for six or fewer days before surgery.

Note on this clonotype: Its antigen remains unidentified.

Study-level findings and limits: Signature shared blood CDR3 motifs were enriched in low-divergence and depleted in high-divergence patients. Non-neoplastic patients had below-expected tissue-blood divergence, while all gliomas exceeded expectation.

The iRepertoire nested amplicon-rescue multiplex PCR amplified TCR alpha and beta CDR3s from RNA. TCRdb re-analysed the multiplex PCR reads in MiXCR, keeping a single row per CDR3 protein. Of around 350,000 distinct CDR3 sequences detected, around 38% appear once; the ten largest clones hold approximately 12%. This CDR3 has 15 amino acids. From germline, CDR1 is DFQATT and CDR2 SNEGSKA (reference sequence). V was clipped by 0 bases and J by 10 bases, with 21 bases between them. The source material was glioma tissue, nonneoplastic brain tissue, or PBMCs (not recorded which). The clonotype was recovered from a human donor with low-grade glioma or glioblastoma, undergoing nonglioma brain surgery, or in good health (not recorded which). The chain carries TRBV20-1 and TRBJ1-2; TRBD1 might be the D (6 bases). DNA for the CDR3: TGCAGTGCTAGAGATCAGGGCTCAGGGGTGGCTGCCTACACCTTC. Translated: CSARDQGSGVAAYTF.